These 11 T cell receptor beta chains share one sample of origin, sequenced in a study of T cell repertoires in cytomegalovirus infection. TCRdb processed the reads anew with MiXCR; each CDR3 protein has one entry. The sample gives about 400,000 distinct CDR3 sequences, about a sixth of which show up once; 8.5% to 10% is in the top ten. Sequenced material: PBMCs. The receptors here all came from a human donor in good health (CMV status not recorded). Some clones in this sample may be carry-over from other donors' samples.

Many counts were recorded for this clonotype. The chain uses TRBV28 and TRBJ1-4; D is unresolved. V was trimmed by 7 bases and J by 3 bases, leaving 15 bases between them. From germline, CDR1 is MDHEN and CDR2 SYDVKM. The CDR3 loop spans 15 amino acids. This CDR3 is CASTPAAAPNEKLFF. The CDR3 nucleotides read TGTGCCAGCACCCCGGCAGCAGCCCCTAATGAAAAACTGTTTTTT.

The chain's CDR3 is CASSLVAGILKGGNQETQYF. CDR3 coding DNA: TGTGCCAGCAGCTTAGTCGCAGGGATCTTGAAGGGAGGAAACCAAGAGACCCAGTACTTC. The rearrangement links TRBV7-8 to TRBJ2-5; D might be TRBD2 (6 bases). V lost 1 base to trimming and J lost 0 bases, with 24 bases between them. CDR3 size: 20 residues. Germline V gene lookup returns CDR1 SGHVS and CDR2 FQNEAQ.

This chain joins TRBV28 and TRBJ1-5, with 7 positions matching TRBD1. J lost 3 bases, V lost 6 bases, and 8 bases had no gene match. The germline V gene encodes CDR1 MDHEN and CDR2 SYDVKM. The CDR3 sequence is 15 residues long. DNA of the CDR3: TGTGCCAGCAGACCCCGGGACAGACACAATCAGCCCCAGCATTTT. Encoded protein: CASRPRDRHNQPQHF.

This clonotype was recorded a few times. The J gene is TRBJ2-5, the V gene TRBV5-4; 8 bases map to TRBD2. CDR3 length equals 16 residues. Germline values: CDR1 SGHNT, CDR2 YYREEE (reference sequence). Trimming cost V 2 bases and J 5 bases; bases outside gene matches: 11. CDR3 sequence reads: CASSLTGREGGETQYF. The CDR3, as DNA: TGTGCCAGCAGCTTAACGGGACGGGAGGGGGGGGAGACCCAGTACTTC.

Only a few counts were recorded for this clonotype. This sequence joins TRBV6-5 and TRBJ2-7; D is perhaps TRBD2 (5 bases). With 2 bases removed from V and 7 bases from J, the gap between germline ends came to 15 bases. This CDR3 contains 14 residues. Germline values: CDR1 MNHEY, CDR2 SVGAGI. The CDR3 sequence: CASSYDLSPGEQYF. DNA of the CDR3: TGTGCCAGCAGTTACGATCTTAGTCCGGGAGAGCAGTACTTC.

This chain joins TRBV7-2 and TRBJ1-2; D call uncertain. Trimming took off 5 bases at V and 2 bases at J, with 9 bases between the two ends. The length of the CDR3 is 13 residues. Germline-derived CDR1 and CDR2 are SGHTA and FQGNSA. The DNA of the CDR3 is TGTGCCAGCAGCCAAGACGGGAACTATGGCTACACCTTC. Amino acids: CASSQDGNYGYTF. Looking up the rest from reference TRBV7-2 and TRBJ1-2 gives the full variable domain: GAGVSQSPSNKVTEKGKDVELRCDPISGHTALYWYRQSLGQGLEFLIYFQGNSAPDKSGLPSDRFSAERTGGSVSTLTIQRTQQEDSAVYLCASSQDGNYGYTFGSGTRLTVV.

This clonotype was observed at least ten times. V gene TRBV7-9 combines with J gene TRBJ2-3; weak D call: TRBD1 (6 bases). V dropped 5 bases and J dropped 0 bases, with 9 bases sitting between them. Germline V gene lookup returns CDR1 SEHNR and CDR2 FQNEAQ (reference sequence). The CDR3 has 14 residues. Written as DNA, the CDR3 is TGTGCCAGCAGCCACAGGGTCAGCACAGATACGCAGTATTTT. Its translation is CASSHRVSTDTQYF.

V and J are TRBV14 and TRBJ2-1, with D uncertain. The CDR3 runs to 15 residues. The germline V and J ends were trimmed by 4 bases and 9 bases, with 19 bases remaining between them. Germline-derived CDR1 and CDR2 are SGHDN and FVKESK. The chain's CDR3 is CASSRAGSYPSEQFF. CDR3 DNA: TGTGCCAGCAGCCGGGCCGGATCCTACCCAAGTGAGCAGTTCTTC.

The CDR3 DNA follows: TGCAGTGCTCTGCTAGCGGGGGGAAACAATGAGCAGTTCTTC. Its translation: CSALLAGGNNEQFF. The V gene is TRBV20-1, the J gene TRBJ2-1; 11 nucleotides match TRBD2. V lost 5 bases, J lost 5 bases, and 5 bases stayed unmatched. CDR1 and CDR2 from the germline V gene are DFQATT and SNEGSKA (reference sequence). The CDR3 consists of 14 residues.

This clonotype was observed at least ten times. The rearrangement uses TRBV6-1 and TRBJ2-1, with a weak D call TRBD1 (5 bases). The CDR3 is 14 residues long. V lost 6 bases to trimming and J lost 4 bases, with 13 bases between them. Germline V gene sequence: CDR1 MNHNS, CDR2 SASEGT. The CDR3 coding sequence is TGTGCCAGCAGCGAGAAAACAGGTTACAATGAGCAGTTCTTC. This sequence encodes CASSEKTGYNEQFF.

The chain is built from TRBV9 and TRBJ2-3, with a possible D match to TRBD2 (6 bases). The CDR3 length is 13 residues. V lost 2 bases, J lost 4 bases, and 8 bases lay in between. In germline, CDR1 is SGDLS, CDR2 YYNGEE. The CDR3 DNA sequence: TGTGCCAGCAGCGTCGGAGGGGCAGATACGCAGTATTTT. Translated: CASSVGGADTQYF.